These 27 T cell receptor beta chains came from one sample sequenced in a study of cytomegalovirus exposure and HLA in healthy donors. The PCR was carried out with 60 Vbeta primers and 13 Jbeta primers. Clones were sequenced by immunoSEQ multiplex PCR, and TCRdb holds only the in-frame ones, with some missing. The sample shows about 140,000 clones, approximately 90% of them seen only once. The sequencing sample was made of PBMCs. The receptors originated from a woman in her thirties in good health and CMV-seronegative.

This rearrangement joins TRBV4-3 to TRBJ2-3, with D possibly matching TRBD1 (6 bases). The CDR3 runs to 15 residues. Trimming removed 4 bases from V and 2 bases from J, with 13 bases in between. The germline CDR1 and CDR2 sequences are LGHNA and YSLEER. This CDR3 reads CASSLMTGSTDTQYF. The CDR3 region has the DNA TGCGCCAGCAGCCTTATGACAGGTTCCACAGATACGCAGTATTTT.

This clone was seen just once. This CDR3 is CASRDRLTDTQYF. CDR3 nucleotide sequence: TGTGCCAGCAGGGACAGACTCACAGATACGCAGTATTTT. The rearrangement joins TRBV7-9 to TRBJ2-3, with TRBD1 as a possible D gene (6 bases). In germline, CDR1 is SEHNR, CDR2 FQNEAQ (reference sequence). CDR3 length: 13 residues. The V gene lost 6 bases and the J gene lost 2 bases, with 9 bases spanning the gap.

This chain connects TRBV28 to TRBJ1-5; TRBD1 might be the D (6 bases). The CDR3 is made up of 14 amino acids. Trimming removed 5 bases from V and 4 bases from J, with 12 bases in between. Germline CDR1 and CDR2: MDHEN and SYDVKM. CDR3 bases: TGTGCCAGCAGTGAAGGGCAGGGGAATCAGCCCCAGCATTTT. Protein product: CASSEGQGNQPQHF.

The V call is TRBV5-6, the J call TRBJ2-7; TRBD2 matches at 11 bases. There are 18 residues in the CDR3. Germline-derived CDR1 and CDR2 are SGHDT and YYEEEE. Unmatched junction bases numbered 16, after V lost 6 bases and J lost 2 bases. The CDR3 coding sequence is TGTGCCAGCACGCTGGGGCCAGCTAGACTAGCGGGAACCTACGAGCAGTACTTC. Its protein product is CASTLGPARLAGTYEQYF.

The chain carries TRBV5-1 and TRBJ2-1; 11 bases agree with TRBD2. Germline V gene sequence: CDR1 SGHRS, CDR2 YFSETQ. J was trimmed by 5 bases and V by 4 bases; bases with no gene match: 8. The CDR3 is 16 amino acids. This CDR3 reads CASSLVAGGPHNEQFF. CDR3 DNA sequence: TGCGCCAGCAGCCTAGTAGCGGGAGGGCCCCACAATGAGCAGTTCTTC.

The chain links TRBV5-5 to TRBJ2-7; D ambiguous. Germline-derived CDR1 and CDR2 are SGHKS and YYEKEE (reference sequence). The CDR3 loop spans 16 amino acids. Trimming stripped 0 bases from V and 0 bases from J, with 13 bases between. The CDR3 bases are TGTGCCAGCAGCTTGGGGTTAACGAGGAGCTCCTACGAGCAGTACTTC. Protein sequence: CASSLGLTRSSYEQYF.

This clone was observed a handful of times. The chain links TRBV5-4 to TRBJ2-7, with 12 bases matching TRBD2. Germline-derived CDR1 and CDR2 are SGHNT and YYREEE (reference sequence). This CDR3 region has 17 residues. Trimming cost V 0 bases and J 2 bases; bases outside gene matches: 6. CDR3 sequence (DNA): TGTGCCAGCAGCTTGGGGGCGCTAGCGGGGGGGACCTACGAGCAGTACTTC. Translating it yields CASSLGALAGGTYEQYF.

The V and J genes are TRBV29-1 and TRBJ2-1, with 8 bases lining up with TRBD2. This CDR3 has 16 amino acids. V lost 0 bases to trimming and J lost 4 bases; unmatched junction nucleotides: 8. Germline V gene sequence: CDR1 SQVTM, CDR2 ANQGSEA. The CDR3 is CSVEDLRAGAYNEQFF. Written as DNA, the CDR3 is TGCAGCGTTGAAGATCTTCGAGCGGGAGCATACAATGAGCAGTTCTTC.

This chain joins TRBV6-6 and TRBJ2-1, with TRBD2 as a possible D gene (6 bases). Germline V lookup: CDR1 MNHNY, CDR2 SVGAGI (reference sequence). The CDR3 extends over 15 amino acids. The V end lost 4 bases, the J end lost 6 bases, and 16 bases lay between the germline ends. The CDR3 sequence is CASSSLGGGFNEQFF. CDR3 DNA sequence: TGTGCCAGCAGTTCCCTGGGGGGAGGATTCAATGAGCAGTTCTTC.

This CDR3 is CASSLALADQETQYF. Here the CDR3 DNA reads TGTGCCAGCAGCTTAGCGCTAGCCGACCAAGAGACCCAGTACTTC. The chain carries TRBV7-2 and TRBJ2-5, with D possibly being TRBD2 (5 bases). Germline CDR1 SGHTA, CDR2 FQGNSA. This CDR3 is built from 15 residues. With 0 bases removed from V and 0 bases from J, the gap between germline ends came to 8 bases. Combining the CDR3 with reference TRBV7-2 and TRBJ2-5 gives the whole variable domain GAGVSQSPSNKVTEKGKDVELRCDPISGHTALYWYRQSLGQGLEFLIYFQGNSAPDKSGLPSDRFSAERTGGSVSTLTIQRTQQEDSAVYLCASSLALADQETQYFGPGTRLLVL.

This clone was observed once. The J gene is TRBJ1-1, the V gene TRBV29-1, with 7 bases identical to TRBD1. V lost 2 bases, J lost 10 bases, and 10 bases stayed unmatched. Looked up from germline, CDR1 is SQVTM and CDR2 is ANQGSEA. The CDR3 is 13 residues long. CDR3 loop: CSVETRATGSAFF. Written as DNA, the CDR3 is TGCAGCGTTGAAACTCGTGCGACAGGGTCAGCTTTCTTT. The full variable domain, completed using reference TRBV29-1 and TRBJ1-1, is SAVISQKPSRDICQRGTSLTIQCQVDSQVTMMFWYRQQPGQSLTLIATANQGSEATYESGFVIDKFPISRPNLTFSTLTVSNMSPEDSSIYLCSVETRATGSAFFGQGTRLTVV.

This rearrangement joins TRBV7-3 to TRBJ2-7, with 7 nucleotides matching TRBD1. Trimming cost V 1 base and J 3 bases; bases outside gene matches: 6. The germline gives CDR1 SGHTA, CDR2 FQGTGA. The CDR3 length is 15 residues. CDR3 DNA: TGTGCCAGCAGCTTAAACCGGGACAGTTACTACGAGCAGTACTTC. It encodes CASSLNRDSYYEQYF.

J is TRBJ1-5 and V is TRBV30; perhaps TRBD1 as D (6 bases). Germline assignment: CDR1 GTSNPN and CDR2 SVGIG (reference sequence). V lost 3 bases to trimming and J lost 5 bases, with 11 bases between them. CDR3 length: 13 residues. CDR3 DNA sequence: TGTGCCTGGAGCGGGAGGGGGGATCAGCCCCAGCATTTT. Translation: CAWSGRGDQPQHF.

This chain connects TRBV7-8 to TRBJ1-5, with TRBD1 matching 9 bases. Germline lookup yields CDR1 SGHVS and CDR2 FQNEAQ. Losses at the gene ends were 8 bases for V and 2 bases for J; bases not matched to a gene: 10. CDR3 length: 16 amino acids. The CDR3 reads CASPLTGGRGNQPQHF. The DNA for the CDR3 is TGTGCCAGCCCGCTAACAGGGGGCAGGGGCAATCAGCCCCAGCATTTT.

This sequence joins TRBV5-1 and TRBJ2-7, with 7 bases lining up with TRBD1. With 3 bases clipped from V and 3 bases from J, the junction kept 6 bases outside the gene matches. Germline CDR1 reads SGHRS; CDR2 reads YFSETQ. This CDR3 spans 14 amino acids. The DNA for the CDR3 is TGCGCCAGCAGCTCGGGACAGCACTTCTACGAGCAGTACTTC. Amino acids: CASSSGQHFYEQYF.

The genes are TRBV2 and TRBJ1-2; D not certain. The CDR3 length is 14 residues. Trimming took 7 bases from V and 4 from J, leaving 16 bases between them. The germline gives CDR1 SNHLY, CDR2 FYNNEI. The CDR3 DNA sequence: TGTGCCAGCACCCCCCCGGCGGGTGCCTATGGCTACACCTTC. This translates into CASTPPAGAYGYTF.

The chain employs TRBV7-9 and TRBJ2-7, with TRBD1 matching over 11 bases. V shed 5 bases and J 2 bases; nucleotides not matched to a gene: 8. The V gene's germline CDR1 is SEHNR and CDR2 FQNEAQ (reference sequence). The CDR3 length is 16 residues. The CDR3 DNA follows: TGTGCCAGCAGCCTAACCCCGGGACAGGGGGCCTACGAGCAGTACTTC. Translating it yields CASSLTPGQGAYEQYF.

This sequence joins TRBV21-1 and TRBJ2-7; the table's TRBD2 call for D was not verified on the DNA. TRBV21-1 is designated a pseudogene. The CDR3 has 18 residues. The CDR3 region has the DNA TGTGCCAGCAGCAAGAGGATAACTAGCGGGGGGCCCAACTACGAGCAGTACTTC. Translated, it gives CASSKRITSGGPNYEQYF.

The V call is TRBV19, the J call TRBJ2-7; TRBD2 aligns across 14 bases. The V gene's germline CDR1 is LNHDA and CDR2 SQIVND (reference sequence). Trimming cost V 5 bases and J 8 bases; bases outside gene matches: 8. The length of the CDR3 is 15 residues. The CDR3 sequence is CASSARLAGGIKQYF. Here the CDR3 DNA reads TGTGCCAGTAGTGCACGACTAGCGGGAGGGATAAAGCAGTACTTC.

Regarding this clone: The sample carries other DNA sequences with the same CDR3. This sequence joins TRBV19 and TRBJ1-5; 7 bases are a match to TRBD1. The germline gives CDR1 LNHDA, CDR2 SQIVND (reference sequence). This CDR3 has 15 residues. J lost 0 bases, V lost 6 bases, and 5 bases had no gene match. The CDR3 spells CASSTGTVSNQPQHF. CDR3 DNA sequence: TGTGCCAGTAGCACCGGGACAGTTAGCAATCAGCCCCAGCATTTT.

The rearrangement joins TRBV7-8 to TRBJ2-1, with 15 nucleotides matching TRBD2. This CDR3 has 20 amino acids. The germline V gene has CDR1 SGHVS and CDR2 FQNEAQ. The V segment lost 4 bases and the J segment 4 bases; nucleotides outside the gene matches: 14. CDR3 DNA: TGTGCCAGCAGCTCGAGGACTAGCGGGGGGGCTCGCCAACGGTACAATGAGCAGTTCTTC. It codes for CASSSRTSGGARQRYNEQFF.

The V gene is TRBV5-1, the J gene TRBJ2-1; D not certain. The length of the CDR3 is 13 residues. V lost 4 bases and J 6 bases, leaving 11 bases between the germline ends. Germline values: CDR1 SGHRS, CDR2 YFSETQ. The CDR3 DNA is TGCGCCAGCAGCCCACTCCTGCGCAATGAGCAGTTCTTC. This codes for CASSPLLRNEQFF.

This clone has more than one count but fewer than ten. This chain joins TRBV4-3 and TRBJ1-4; perhaps TRBD1 as D (6 bases). The V and J ends lost 0 bases and 7 bases respectively, with 15 bases between them. Germline loops: CDR1 LGHNA, CDR2 YSLEER. CDR3 length: 16 amino acids. In nucleotides, the CDR3 is TGCGCCAGCAGCCAAGATCAGAGGAGGGGGGGTGAAAAACTGTTTTTT. It is translated as CASSQDQRRGGEKLFF.

This chain uses TRBV28 with TRBJ2-1; D ambiguous. CDR3 length: 15 amino acids. CDR1 MDHEN and CDR2 SYDVKM come from the germline V gene. Trimming took off 5 bases at V and 5 bases at J, with 16 bases between the two ends. The CDR3 DNA reads as TGTGCCAGCAGTACTGTTGGTTTATCTGACAATGAGCAGTTCTTC. Its protein product is CASSTVGLSDNEQFF.

This chain uses TRBV5-1 with TRBJ1-4; D ambiguous. CDR3 length equals 16 residues. The V gene's germline CDR1 is SGHRS and CDR2 YFSETQ. V was shortened by 0 bases and J by 0 bases, with 9 bases between the two germline ends. CDR3 DNA: TGCGCCAGCAGCTTGGGCAGTGCCTCAACTAATGAAAAACTGTTTTTT. This encodes CASSLGSASTNEKLFF.

The chain couples TRBV5-1 to TRBJ2-5; 15 positions match TRBD2. The CDR3 runs 18 residues. Germline V gives CDR1 SGHRS, CDR2 YFSETQ. Trimming at V came to 2 bases and at J to 0 bases, leaving 5 bases not matched to a gene. This chain's CDR3 is CASSFGTSGGKYQETQYF. The CDR3 coding sequence is TGCGCCAGCAGCTTCGGGACTAGCGGGGGGAAGTACCAAGAGACCCAGTACTTC.

The chain is built from TRBV4-3 and TRBJ1-2; D perhaps matches TRBD1 (5 bases). V gave up 0 bases and J gave up 5 bases, with 13 bases separating them. This CDR3 region has 15 residues. Germline V gives CDR1 LGHNA, CDR2 YSLEER. CDR3 loop: CASSQDGAVLYGYTF. CDR3 nucleotide sequence: TGCGCCAGCAGCCAAGATGGGGCAGTTCTTTATGGCTACACCTTC.